These 20 T cell receptor beta chains were all obtained from the same sample, sequenced in a study of shared clonotypes between healthy human individuals. Produced via immunoSEQ multiplex PCR; TCRdb's table is partial and in-frame only. The data show 980,000 or so clones, 76% seen once. Material for sequencing was memory CD4+ T cells sorted from blood. The subset was: CD45RA-negative fraction. These receptors came from a man aged 18 to 30 in good health.

J is TRBJ2-7 and V is TRBV7-8; 9 bases match TRBD1. CDR1 and CDR2 (germline): SGHVS, FQNEAQ. The CDR3 is 18 amino acids. J lost 2 bases, V lost 5 bases, and 16 bases had no gene match. The CDR3 is CASSPGTGTGLITYEQYF. The CDR3 DNA reads as TGTGCCAGCAGCCCCGGGACAGGGACCGGGTTAATAACCTACGAGCAGTACTTC.

The table lists this clone with many counts. The chain is built from TRBV19 and TRBJ2-5, with 8 bases lining up with TRBD2. CDR1 LNHDA and CDR2 SQIVND come from the germline V gene (reference sequence). This CDR3 comprises 14 residues. V shed 6 bases and J 3 bases; nucleotides not matched to a gene: 6. CDR3 DNA: TGTGCCAGTAGACTAGCGGTTAACGAAGAGACCCAGTACTTC. Translated, it gives CASRLAVNEETQYF.

This clone appeared many times. This rearrangement joins TRBV5-1 to TRBJ2-3; either TRBD1 or TRBD2 may fit D (7 bases each). Per the germline V gene, CDR1 is SGHRS and CDR2 is YFSETQ. V shed 4 bases and J shed 1 base, with 16 bases lying between them. The CDR3 is 16 amino acids. The CDR3: CASSVRQGGGTDTQYF. CDR3 nucleotide sequence: TGCGCCAGCAGCGTGCGACAGGGAGGGGGCACAGATACGCAGTATTTT.

This clone was observed a single time. The V call is TRBV6-5, the J call TRBJ2-7, with 7 bases aligning to TRBD2. Germline trimming cut 8 bases from V and 6 bases from J; bases unmatched to any gene: 10. This CDR3 region has 13 residues. In germline, CDR1 is MNHEY, CDR2 SVGAGI. CDR3 DNA: TGTGCCAGCTTCAGCGGGACGGTGCGCGAGCAGTACTTC. Protein product: CASFSGTVREQYF.

Notes on this clone: Other DNA sequences in the sample encode the same CDR3. V gene TRBV14 combines with J gene TRBJ2-6; possible D gene TRBD1, 5 bases. V dropped 6 bases and J dropped 0 bases, with 9 bases sitting between them. The CDR3 is 15 amino acids. Germline V gene lookup returns CDR1 SGHDN and CDR2 FVKESK. Here the CDR3 reads CASSHDSSGANVLTF. CDR3 nucleotides: TGTGCCAGCAGTCATGACAGCTCTGGGGCCAACGTCCTGACTTTC.

CDR3 amino acids: CASSRGGNEQFF. CDR3 nucleotides: TGTGCCAGCAGTCGAGGGGGCAATGAGCAGTTCTTC. V gene TRBV6-5 combines with J gene TRBJ2-1; tentative D call: TRBD1 (6 bases). This CDR3 is built from 12 residues. Germline values: CDR1 MNHEY, CDR2 SVGAGI. Trimming cost V 5 bases and J 6 bases, with 8 bases left between them.

The CDR3 DNA reads as TGTGCCAGTAGTACCGGGAGGGGCACTGAAGCTTTCTTT. Its translation: CASSTGRGTEAFF. This chain uses TRBV19 with TRBJ1-1, with TRBD1 as a possible D gene (5 bases). Germline CDR1 and CDR2: LNHDA and SQIVND (reference sequence). This CDR3 region has 13 residues. V was cut by 4 bases and J by 4 bases, with 10 bases left in between.

Turning to this clone: The sample has other DNA sequences that encode this CDR3 too. The genes are TRBV20-1 and TRBJ2-7, with D perhaps TRBD1 or TRBD2 (5 bases each). V lost 3 bases and J 2 bases, leaving 5 bases between the germline ends. The CDR3 sequence is 11 residues long. Germline loops: CDR1 DFQATT, CDR2 SNEGSKA (reference sequence). The CDR3, as DNA: TGCAGTGCTAGGGGACCCTACGAGCAGTACTTC. Its protein is CSARGPYEQYF.

Comment on this clone: The sample carries other DNA sequences with the same CDR3. The chain has TRBV4-1 and TRBJ1-6; a possible D gene is TRBD1 (5 bases). V lost 4 bases to trimming and J lost 10 bases, with 14 bases between them. This CDR3 region has 14 residues. Germline CDR1 reads MGHRA; CDR2 reads YSYEKL. CDR3 sequence reads: CASSLGQGDSPLHF. The DNA of the CDR3 is TGCGCCAGCAGCCTCGGCCAGGGAGACTCACCCCTCCACTTT.

The chain carries TRBV6-1 and TRBJ1-6; 9 bases are shared with TRBD1. This CDR3 comprises 14 residues. Germline-derived CDR1 and CDR2 are MNHNS and SASEGT. Unmatched junction bases numbered 4, after V lost 8 bases and J lost 5 bases. The CDR3 coding sequence is TGTGCCAGCTGGCGGGACAGGGATAATTCACCCCTCCACTTT. As protein: CASWRDRDNSPLHF.

The V gene is TRBV2, the J gene TRBJ2-2, with D perhaps matching TRBD1 (5 bases). The ends were cut back, 6 bases at V and 4 bases at J, with 12 bases in the middle. This CDR3 spans 14 amino acids. CDR1 and CDR2 (germline): SNHLY, FYNNEI. The CDR3, as DNA: TGTGCCAGCAGGGAACAGGAAGTCACCGGGGAGCTGTTTTTT. This encodes CASREQEVTGELFF.

The chain employs TRBV28 and TRBJ1-5; D remains ambiguous. Germline-derived CDR1 and CDR2 are MDHEN and SYDVKM. CDR3 size: 15 residues. V shed 5 bases and J shed 9 bases, with 20 bases lying between them. CDR3 DNA: TGTGCCAGCAGTGCTCAGACATCCAGAGAGGGGCCCCAGCATTTT. Protein product: CASSAQTSREGPQHF.

The chain uses TRBV4-1 and TRBJ2-7; D gene uncertain. V lost 4 bases to trimming and J lost 3 bases, with 13 bases between them. Germline CDR1 is MGHRA and CDR2 is YSYEKL. The CDR3 has 14 residues. The chain's CDR3 is CASSPTRNFYEQYF. The DNA of the CDR3 is TGCGCCAGCAGCCCGACTCGAAATTTCTACGAGCAGTACTTC.

The V gene is TRBV5-1, the J gene TRBJ1-5, with D unclear. V was clipped by 4 bases and J by 3 bases, with 17 bases between them. CDR3 size: 16 residues. CDR1 is SGHRS and CDR2 is YFSETQ in the germline V gene. The CDR3 sequence is CASSPEPGRINQPQHF. The CDR3 nucleotides read TGCGCCAGCAGCCCTGAGCCTGGACGGATCAATCAGCCCCAGCATTTT.

This chain joins TRBV30 and TRBJ2-2, with 7 bases matching TRBD1. The CDR3 runs 15 residues. CDR1 is GTSNPN, CDR2 SVGIG, per germline (reference sequence). J lost 1 base, V lost 5 bases, and 7 bases had no gene match. The DNA for the CDR3 is TGTGCCTGGTCCTCATGGGACAGGAACACCGGGGAGCTGTTTTTT. Protein product: CAWSSWDRNTGELFF.

This chain connects TRBV7-9 to TRBJ2-2; no reliable D call. The V gene's germline CDR1 is SEHNR and CDR2 FQNEAQ (reference sequence). The CDR3 has 13 residues. Trimming took off 9 bases at V and 5 bases at J, with 13 bases between the two ends. CDR3 in amino acids: CARPAEGTGELFF. As DNA, the CDR3 is TGTGCCAGACCGGCGGAAGGGACCGGGGAGCTGTTTTTT.

The V call is TRBV18, the J call TRBJ1-1, with TRBD1 matching 9 bases. The CDR3 is 15 amino acids. In germline, CDR1 is KGHSH, CDR2 LQKENI. Trimming at V came to 4 bases and at J to 6 bases, leaving 9 bases not matched to a gene. In nucleotides, the CDR3 is TGTGCCAGCTCACTAAGACAGGGGGAGACCTCTGAAGCTTTCTTT. Protein product: CASSLRQGETSEAFF.

This clone occurred once. The chain has TRBV2 and TRBJ1-2, with TRBD1 as a possible D gene (5 bases). V dropped 7 bases and J dropped 1 base, with 10 bases sitting between them. The V gene's germline CDR1 is SNHLY and CDR2 FYNNEI. CDR3 length: 13 amino acids. This CDR3 reads CASTVGGNYGYTF. The CDR3 DNA sequence: TGTGCCAGCACGGTTGGGGGTAACTATGGCTACACCTTC.

This clone occurred a few times. This rearrangement joins TRBV5-1 to TRBJ1-6; D is uncertain. The CDR3 runs 17 residues. Trimming stripped 4 bases from V and 0 bases from J, with 14 bases between. CDR1 and CDR2 (germline): SGHRS, YFSETQ. In DNA, the CDR3 is TGCGCCAGCAGCCCCTACGGATCTTCCTCCTATAATTCACCCCTCCACTTT. Its protein product is CASSPYGSSSYNSPLHF. The complete variable domain, with remaining parts taken from reference TRBV5-1 and TRBJ1-6, reads KAGVTQTPRYLIKTRGQQVTLSCSPISGHRSVSWYQQTPGQGLQFLFEYFSETQRNKGNFPGRFSGRQFSNSRSEMNVSTLELGDSALYLCASSPYGSSSYNSPLHFGNGTRLTVT.

This rearrangement joins TRBV30 to TRBJ1-5; no reliable D call. Germline CDR1 and CDR2: GTSNPN and SVGIG (reference sequence). With 0 bases removed from V and 1 base from J, the gap between germline ends came to 7 bases. The CDR3 has 14 amino acids. Written as DNA, the CDR3 is TGTGCCTGGAGTGTAGGATCCAGCAATCAGCCCCAGCATTTT. Translating it yields CAWSVGSSNQPQHF.